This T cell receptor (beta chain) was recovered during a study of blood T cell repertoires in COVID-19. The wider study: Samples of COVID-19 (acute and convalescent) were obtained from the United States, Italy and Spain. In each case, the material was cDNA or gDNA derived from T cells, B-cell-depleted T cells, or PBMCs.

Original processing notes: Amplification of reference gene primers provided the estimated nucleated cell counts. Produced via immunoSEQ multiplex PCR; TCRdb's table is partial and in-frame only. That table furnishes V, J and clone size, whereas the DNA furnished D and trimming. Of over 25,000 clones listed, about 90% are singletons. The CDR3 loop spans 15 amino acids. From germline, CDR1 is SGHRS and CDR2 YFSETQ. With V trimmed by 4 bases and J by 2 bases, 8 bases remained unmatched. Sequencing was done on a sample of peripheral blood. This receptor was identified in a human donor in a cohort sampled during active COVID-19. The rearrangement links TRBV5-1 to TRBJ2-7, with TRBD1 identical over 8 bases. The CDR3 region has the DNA TGCGCCAGCAGCGTTACCGGGACAGGAGCCTACGAGCAGTACTTC. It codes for CASSVTGTGAYEQYF.